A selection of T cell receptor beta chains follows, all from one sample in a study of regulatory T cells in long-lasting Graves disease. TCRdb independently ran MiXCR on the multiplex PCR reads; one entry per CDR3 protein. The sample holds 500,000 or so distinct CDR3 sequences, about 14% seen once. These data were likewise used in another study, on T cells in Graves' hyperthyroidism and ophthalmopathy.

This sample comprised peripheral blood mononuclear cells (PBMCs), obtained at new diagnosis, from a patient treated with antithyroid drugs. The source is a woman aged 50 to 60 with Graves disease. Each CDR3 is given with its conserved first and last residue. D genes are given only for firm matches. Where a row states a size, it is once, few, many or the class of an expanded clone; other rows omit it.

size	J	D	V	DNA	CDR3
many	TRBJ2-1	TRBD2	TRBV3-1	TGTGCCAGCAGCCCGGGACTAGCGGGAGGGCCGGCTGAGCAGTTCTTC	CASSPGLAGGPAEQFF
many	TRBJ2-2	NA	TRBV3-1	TGTGCCAGCAGCCAAGGCACGGGGACGAGCACCGGGGAGCTGTTTTTT	CASSQGTGTSTGELFF
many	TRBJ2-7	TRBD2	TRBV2	TGTGCCAGCAGGGGACTAGATCACAGCTCCTACGAGCAGTACTTC	CASRGLDHSSYEQYF
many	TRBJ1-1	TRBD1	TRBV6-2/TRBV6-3	TGTGCCAGCAGTTCACAGGGGCGGGGCACTGAAGCTTTCTTT	CASSSQGRGTEAFF
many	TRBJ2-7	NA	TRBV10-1	TGCGCCAGCAGTGAGGGGACTTCCACATCCTACGAGCAGTACTTC	CASSEGTSTSYEQYF
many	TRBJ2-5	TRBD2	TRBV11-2	TGTGCCAGCAGCCGCGGGGGCCAAGAGACCCAGTACTTC	CASSRGGQETQYF
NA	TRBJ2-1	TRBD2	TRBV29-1	TGCAGCGTTGCAGGTATGGTAGCGGGAGGGATCAATGAGCAGTTCTTC	CSVAGMVAGGINEQFF
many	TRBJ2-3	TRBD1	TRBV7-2	TGTGCCAGCAGCTTAGTTGGGGACAGAAGCACAGATACGCAGTATTTT	CASSLVGDRSTDTQYF
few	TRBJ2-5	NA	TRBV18	TGTGCCAGCTCACGACAGGAAAACCAAGAGACCCAGTACTTC	CASSRQENQETQYF
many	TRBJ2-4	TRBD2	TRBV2	TGTGCCAGCAGTTCGAAGTTGGCGGGAGGGGCCAAAAACATTCAGTACTTC	CASSSKLAGGAKNIQYF
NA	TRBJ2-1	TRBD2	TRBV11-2	TGTGCCAGCAGAAGGACTAGCGGGAGGGCCCGCAATGAGCAGTTCTTC	CASRRTSGRARNEQFF
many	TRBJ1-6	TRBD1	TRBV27	TGTGCCAGCAGTTCCGGACAGGAGAGCTCCTATAATTCACCCCTCCACTTT	CASSSGQESSYNSPLHF
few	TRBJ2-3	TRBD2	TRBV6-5	TGTGCCAGCAGTTACTGGGGGGGGGGGACTAGCGGGCCTGGGAATACGCAGTATTTT	CASSYWGGGTSGPGNTQYF
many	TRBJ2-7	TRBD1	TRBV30	TGTGCCTGGGGAACAGGGGGCGAGCAGTACTTC	CAWGTGGEQYF